This T cell receptor (beta chain) came from a study of radiotherapy plus CTLA-4 blockade in lung cancer. Profiled with immunoSEQ multiplex PCR; TCRdb holds only in-frame clones, not every one. The data hold more than 90,000 clones, with about 80% observed a single time. The sample consisted of peripheral blood, taken from a patient treated with radiotherapy plus ipilimumab. The sequence was obtained from a human donor with non-small cell lung cancer that progressed on radiotherapy plus ipilimumab. Some clones in this sample may be carry-over from other donors' samples.

The CDR3 loop reads CASSQVGGYGYTF. The CDR3 bases are TGCGCCAGCAGCCAAGTTGGGGGCTATGGCTACACCTTC. The rearrangement joins TRBV5-1 to TRBJ1-2; TRBD1 might be the D (5 bases). The CDR3 is made up of 13 amino acids. The germline V gene encodes CDR1 SGHRS and CDR2 YFSETQ. Trimming shortened V by 4 bases and J by 4 bases, and 11 bases separated the two germline ends.